This TCR beta chain was captured by sequencing in a study of shared clonotypes between healthy human individuals. V was clipped by 0 bases and J by 5 bases, with 14 bases between them. The CDR3 is 16 residues long. Germline loops: CDR1 SGDLS, CDR2 YYNGEE. Libraries were prepared by immunoSEQ multiplex PCR; TCRdb keeps only in-frame clonotypes and omits some of them. The sample has 550,000 to 750,000 clones, 92% seen once. Study results and caveats: Some clonotypes were shared by all four sorted-subset donors, while others were not shared. The non-shared ones had lower generation probabilities than the shared ones.

With regard to this clone: Its specificity is not known.

CD45RO-negative cells were positively selected for CCR7, leaving out terminally differentiated effector memory CD45RA+ cells. The clonotype comes from a man aged 25 to 40 in good health. Material for sequencing was naive CD8+ T cells sorted from blood. This chain uses TRBV9 with TRBJ2-2; D may be TRBD1 (6 bases). Written as DNA, the CDR3 is TGTGCCAGCAGCGTAGCATATCAGGGGATTACCGGGGAGCTGTTTTTT. Translation: CASSVAYQGITGELFF. Drawing the rest from reference TRBV9 and TRBJ2-2, the complete variable domain is DSGVTQTPKHLITATGQRVTLRCSPRSGDLSVYWYQQSLDQGLQFLIQYYNGEERAKGNILERFSAQQFPDLHSELNLSSLELGDSALYFCASSVAYQGITGELFFGEGSRLTVL.